A single sample is the source of the 26 T cell receptor beta chains below, sequenced in a study of neurological immune-mediated disorders. TCRdb itself ran the 5' RACE reads through MiXCR, one entry per CDR3 protein. The table shows about 24,000 distinct CDR3 sequences, with roughly 13% occurring only once. Time point specified: technical triplicate 1. Material for sequencing was CD4+ T cells from blood. These receptors all stem from a female donor with HTLV-1-associated myelopathy (HAM/TSP).

V and J are TRBV20-1 and TRBJ2-7; TRBD2 is a possible D gene (6 bases). The CDR3 loop spans 13 amino acids. Looked up from germline, CDR1 is DFQATT and CDR2 is SNEGSKA (reference sequence). Trimming cost V 4 bases and J 2 bases, with 12 bases left between them. Written as DNA, the CDR3 is TGCAGTGCTAACCCGGAGGGGACCTACGAGCAGTACTTC. Its translation is CSANPEGTYEQYF.

By frequency in the sample, this clonotype is medium-sized. The chain has TRBV2 and TRBJ1-2; 7 bases agree with TRBD1. The CDR3 has 12 amino acids. Germline CDR1 reads SNHLY; CDR2 reads FYNNEI. The V segment lost 2 bases and the J segment 8 bases; nucleotides outside the gene matches: 2. The CDR3 sequence is CASSETGEGYTF. For the CDR3, the DNA is TGTGCCAGCAGTGAAACAGGGGAAGGCTACACCTTC.

This clonotype was picked up many times. The V and J genes are TRBV12-3 or TRBV12-4 and TRBJ1-2; 8 bases line up with TRBD1. J gave up 8 bases and V 6 bases, and 11 bases lay outside the gene matches. There are 14 residues in the CDR3. This chain's CDR3 is CASRPGTGRQGYTF. The CDR3 nucleotides are TGTGCCAGCAGACCCGGGACAGGACGGCAGGGCTACACCTTC.

This clonotype was seen at least ten times. The V and J genes are TRBV11-3 and TRBJ2-1, with TRBD1 matching over 11 bases. The CDR3 runs to 15 residues. CDR1 is SGHNT, CDR2 YENEEA, per germline. Losses at the gene ends were 5 bases for V and 10 bases for J; bases not matched to a gene: 10. Here the CDR3 reads CASSPTGQGAGEQFF. CDR3 nucleotide sequence: TGTGCCAGCAGCCCTACCGGACAGGGGGCTGGGGAGCAGTTCTTC.

This clonotype was recorded at least ten times. V gene TRBV20-1 combines with J gene TRBJ2-5; 10 bases are a match to TRBD2. In germline, CDR1 is DFQATT, CDR2 SNEGSKA (reference sequence). Germline trimming cut 3 bases from V and 8 bases from J; bases unmatched to any gene: 12. The CDR3 loop spans 15 amino acids. The CDR3 DNA follows: TGCAGTGCTAGGGGACTAGCGTCCCCCCGAGGCACCCAGTACTTC. Amino acids: CSARGLASPRGTQYF.

Many counts were recorded for this clonotype. This sequence joins TRBV4-1 and TRBJ2-7, with TRBD2 identical over 10 bases. Germline V gene data show CDR1 as MGHRA and CDR2 as YSYEKL. The CDR3 covers 16 residues. V trimming: 1 base; J trimming: 4 bases; junction bases outside the gene matches: 7. The CDR3 protein is CASSQGISGRTYEQYF. CDR3 DNA sequence: TGCGCCAGCAGCCAAGGGATTAGCGGGAGGACTTACGAGCAGTACTTC.

In this sample, this clonotype turned up many times. In DNA form, the CDR3 reads TGTGCCAGCGCTGGGACAGTGAGCTCACCCCTCCACTTT. This encodes CASAGTVSSPLHF. The chain has TRBV28 and TRBJ1-6; 7 nucleotides line up with TRBD1. CDR1 and CDR2 (germline): MDHEN, SYDVKM. The CDR3 sequence is 13 residues long. The V gene end was trimmed by 8 bases and the J gene end by 10 bases; junction bases not matched to a gene: 8.

This clonotype occurred many times. The chain employs TRBV29-1 and TRBJ2-5, with D possibly being TRBD1 (6 bases). Trimming cost V 1 base and J 0 bases, with 15 bases left between them. Germline values: CDR1 SQVTM, CDR2 ANQGSEA. This CDR3 contains 16 residues. The CDR3 nucleotides read TGCAGCGTTGAAGCCGTGAGGACAGTGTACCAAGAGACCCAGTACTTC. Translation gives CSVEAVRTVYQETQYF.

This clonotype was picked up many times. The rearrangement joins TRBV7-6 to TRBJ1-1; D remains unclear. V lost 5 bases to trimming and J lost 0 bases, with 7 bases between them. CDR1 and CDR2 from the germline V gene are SGHVS and FNYEAQ. CDR3 length: 13 residues. In DNA form, the CDR3 reads TGTGCCAGCAGCGTTTCGCTGAACACTGAAGCTTTCTTT. It yields the protein CASSVSLNTEAFF.

At least ten counts were recorded for this clonotype. The V call is TRBV6-1, the J call TRBJ2-3, with TRBD1 matching 9 bases. With V trimmed by 8 bases and J by 1 base, 7 bases remained unmatched. Germline-derived CDR1 and CDR2 are MNHNS and SASEGT. This CDR3 has 15 amino acids. CDR3 in amino acids: CASSRDRARTDTQYF. CDR3 DNA: TGTGCCAGCTCCCGGGACAGGGCCCGCACAGATACGCAGTATTTT.

This clonotype was recorded many times. The CDR3 region has the DNA TGTGCCAGCAGTCCCCTAGCGGGGTCAAACTACAATGAGCAGTTCTTC. Residues: CASSPLAGSNYNEQFF. This chain links TRBV12-3 or TRBV12-4 with TRBJ2-1, with 9 positions matching TRBD2. The CDR3 contains 16 residues. The junction had 8 bases not matched to a gene; V was cut back by 5 bases and J by 3 bases.

This clonotype has a count of ten or more. The CDR3 sequence: CSATGEADPYEQYF. The DNA for the CDR3 is TGCAGTGCTACCGGGGAGGCCGATCCCTACGAGCAGTACTTC. This chain links TRBV20-1 with TRBJ2-7, with D perhaps TRBD2 (6 bases). Trimming cost V 4 bases and J 2 bases, with 15 bases left between them. CDR1 DFQATT and CDR2 SNEGSKA come from the germline V gene (reference sequence). The CDR3 has 14 amino acids.

The chain has TRBV5-1 and TRBJ2-1, with TRBD2 matching 7 bases. Germline CDR1 is SGHRS and CDR2 is YFSETQ. This CDR3 is 14 amino acids long. With V trimmed by 7 bases and J by 1 base, 5 bases remained unmatched. CDR3 residues: CASGGVVSYNEQFF. The CDR3 nucleotides are TGCGCCAGCGGGGGGGTGGTATCCTACAATGAGCAGTTCTTC.

About this clonotype: The DNA is omitted, as the CDR3 cannot be located on it reliably, and the CDR3 follows TCRdb's listing. The chain combines TRBV5-1 with TRBJ2-3; the table's D gene call, TRBD2, was not cross checked with the DNA. The germline CDR1 and CDR2 sequences are SGHRS and YFSETQ. Termini included, the CDR3 measures 22 amino acids. The CDR3 is CASSFYICSTRDSGRGTDTQYF.

The rearrangement uses TRBV7-2 and TRBJ2-2, with TRBD2 identical over 12 bases. Germline CDR1 SGHTA, CDR2 FQGNSA. The CDR3 spans 16 residues. With 9 bases clipped from V and 8 bases from J, the junction kept 13 bases outside the gene matches. As DNA, the CDR3 is TGTGCCAGTAGCACCCGAACTAGCGGGGGGTCTGGGGAGCTGTTTTTT. It is translated as CASSTRTSGGSGELFF.

This clonotype was observed at least ten times. The chain links TRBV6-6 to TRBJ1-1; TRBD1 matches at 11 bases. Unmatched junction bases numbered 5, after V lost 4 bases and J lost 4 bases. CDR3 length equals 15 residues. Germline CDR1 is MNHNY and CDR2 is SVGAGI (reference sequence). This CDR3 is CASSSDRGLVTEAFF. CDR3 DNA sequence: TGTGCCAGCAGTTCGGACAGGGGGCTTGTCACTGAAGCTTTCTTT.

This sequence joins TRBV5-4 and TRBJ2-1, with TRBD2 matching 12 bases. The germline gives CDR1 SGHNT, CDR2 YYREEE (reference sequence). V gave up 4 bases and J gave up 9 bases; unmatched junction bases: 8. The CDR3 runs to 15 residues. CDR3 region: CASSRRLAGAVEQFF. In nucleotides, the CDR3 is TGTGCCAGCAGCCGCCGACTAGCGGGGGCGGTTGAGCAGTTCTTC.

This clonotype counts as medium-sized. The chain is built from TRBV10-3 and TRBJ2-7; the D is unclear. CDR3 length equals 13 residues. Per the germline V gene, CDR1 is ENHRY and CDR2 is SYGVKD. Trimming took 3 bases from V and 1 from J, leaving 7 bases between them. This CDR3 is CAISDSQSYEQYF. The CDR3 coding sequence is TGTGCCATCAGTGATAGCCAGTCCTACGAGCAGTACTTC.

This clonotype was counted ten times or more. The gene calls are TRBV3-1 and TRBJ2-4; D might be TRBD2 (6 bases). The CDR3 length is 16 residues. The V and J ends lost 3 bases and 2 bases respectively, with 14 bases between them. Germline V gene data show CDR1 as LGHDT and CDR2 as YNNKEL (reference sequence). CDR3 in DNA: TGTGCCAGCAGCCACCAACGGAGGGCGTCCAAAAACATTCAGTACTTC. Its translation is CASSHQRRASKNIQYF. The full variable domain, completed using reference TRBV3-1 and TRBJ2-4, is DTAVSQTPKYLVTQMGNDKSIKCEQNLGHDTMYWYKQDSKKFLKIMFSYNNKELIINETVPNRFSPKSPDKAHLNLHINSLELGDSAVYFCASSHQRRASKNIQYFGAGTRLSVL.

This clonotype was recorded many times. Here the CDR3 DNA reads TGCAGTGCTACTGCGGGGAGGACCACCGGGGAGCTGTTTTTT. It is translated as CSATAGRTTGELFF. The J gene is TRBJ2-2, the V gene TRBV20-1, with TRBD2 as a possible D gene (6 bases). Germline V gene data show CDR1 as DFQATT and CDR2 as SNEGSKA (reference sequence). The ends were cut back, 4 bases at V and 4 bases at J, with 13 bases in the middle. The CDR3 is made up of 14 amino acids.

This clonotype was detected many times. This sequence joins TRBV6-6 and TRBJ2-3, with D possibly being TRBD2 (5 bases). CDR1 and CDR2 (germline): MNHNY, SVGAGI (reference sequence). The V and J ends lost 7 bases and 0 bases respectively, with 11 bases between them. The CDR3 loop spans 14 amino acids. The CDR3 is CASKAGPSTDTQYF. The CDR3 DNA reads TGTGCCAGCAAGGCGGGCCCAAGCACAGATACGCAGTATTTT.

This clonotype came up many times. The chain combines TRBV5-1 with TRBJ2-5; tentative D call: TRBD2 (6 bases). V was clipped by 4 bases and J by 2 bases, with 18 bases between them. Germline V lookup: CDR1 SGHRS, CDR2 YFSETQ. This CDR3 is built from 16 residues. CDR3 sequence reads: CASSPNGGGGQETQYF. DNA of the CDR3: TGCGCCAGCAGCCCGAACGGGGGAGGAGGACAAGAGACCCAGTACTTC.

The genes are TRBV7-8 and TRBJ2-7; D unresolved. V lost 6 bases to trimming and J lost 0 bases, with 12 bases between them. The CDR3 runs to 14 residues. Germline CDR1 and CDR2: SGHVS and FQNEAQ. The CDR3 loop is CASRLVGPSYEQYF. The CDR3 nucleotides read TGTGCCAGCAGACTGGTGGGCCCCTCCTACGAGCAGTACTTC.

At least ten counts were recorded for this clonotype. J is TRBJ2-5 and V is TRBV20-1; a possible D gene is TRBD2 (6 bases). Looked up from germline, CDR1 is DFQATT and CDR2 is SNEGSKA (reference sequence). The CDR3 contains 14 residues. V lost 6 bases and J lost 7, with 21 bases in between. CDR3 DNA: TGCAGTGCCCCGGGTAGCGGAAGTTTTGGGACCCAGTACTTC. This encodes CSAPGSGSFGTQYF.

This clonotype was recorded at least ten times. The chain couples TRBV5-1 to TRBJ1-1; no definite D call. The CDR3 length is 15 residues. Trimming cost V 2 bases and J 4 bases, with 15 bases left between them. Germline CDR1 is SGHRS and CDR2 is YFSETQ. The CDR3 spells CASSLHEAAGTEAFF. The CDR3 DNA follows: TGCGCCAGCAGCTTACACGAGGCGGCGGGCACTGAAGCTTTCTTT.

This clonotype was seen at least ten times. The gene calls are TRBV5-1 and TRBJ2-5; the D gene could be TRBD1 or TRBD2 (5 bases each). From germline, CDR1 is SGHRS and CDR2 YFSETQ. CDR3 size: 13 residues. The V gene lost 3 bases and the J gene lost 5 bases, with 11 bases spanning the gap. The CDR3, as DNA: TGCGCCAGCAGCTCACGAGGGGTGGAGACCCAGTACTTC. This gives the protein CASSSRGVETQYF.